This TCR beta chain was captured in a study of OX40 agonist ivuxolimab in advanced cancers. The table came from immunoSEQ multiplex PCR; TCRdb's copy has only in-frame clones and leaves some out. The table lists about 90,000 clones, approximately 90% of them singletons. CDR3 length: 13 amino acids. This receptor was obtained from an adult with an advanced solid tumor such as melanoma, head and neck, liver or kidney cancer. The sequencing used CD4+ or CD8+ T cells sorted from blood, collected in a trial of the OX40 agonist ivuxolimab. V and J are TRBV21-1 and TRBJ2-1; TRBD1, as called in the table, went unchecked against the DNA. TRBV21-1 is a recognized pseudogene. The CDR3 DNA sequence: TGTGCCAGTCGGACATTTAACTACAATGAGCAGTTCTTC. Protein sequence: CASRTFNYNEQFF.